This T cell receptor beta chain is from a study of blood T cell repertoires in COVID-19. Study details: Whether acute or convalescent, the COVID-19 samples came from the United States, Italy and Spain. T cells, B-cell-depleted T cells, or PBMCs provided the cDNA or gDNA that served as material.

The CDR3 runs 15 residues. From germline, CDR1 is SEHNR and CDR2 FQNEAQ (reference sequence). V was pared by 8 bases and J by 10 bases, with 24 bases between. As originally analysed: Amplification from reference gene primers served as the basis for estimated nucleated cell counts. TCRdb's table, derived via immunoSEQ multiplex PCR, lists solely in-frame clones and lacks some. V and J calls and clone size are as listed in that table; D and trimming were resolved from the DNA. This table holds 250,000 or so clones, roughly nine tenths found once. This clone was counted once. This chain links TRBV7-9 with TRBJ2-1; a possible D gene is TRBD2 (6 bases). This receptor was taken from a man in his forties or fifties with active or convalescent COVID-19. Sequenced input: peripheral blood. The chain's CDR3 is CASRSGDALTQEQFF. The CDR3 DNA follows: TGTGCCAGCCGCTCGGGGGACGCCTTGACGCAGGAGCAGTTCTTC.